These 25 T cell receptor beta chains originate from one sample sequenced in a study of T cells after yellow fever vaccination. TCRdb analysed the 5' RACE reads with MiXCR anew, one entry per CDR3 protein. The sample includes around 120,000 distinct CDR3 sequences, approximately 7.1% of them seen just once. The input for sequencing was CD4+ T cells sorted from PBMCs, taken roughly seven weeks after the first yellow fever vaccination. These receptors all come from a man aged 18-30 years who received the YFV17D yellow fever vaccine.

This clonotype was detected ten times or more. The rearrangement links TRBV5-1 to TRBJ1-1, with TRBD1 identical over 9 bases. V shed 4 bases, J shed 10 bases, and the junction held 8 bases outside the gene matches. This CDR3 has 13 residues. Germline assignment: CDR1 SGHRS and CDR2 YFSETQ. CDR3 in DNA: TGCGCCAGCAGCGCGGACAGGGGTGATAGAGCTTTCTTT. It codes for CASSADRGDRAFF.

This clonotype was observed at least ten times. The genes are TRBV4-1 and TRBJ2-3; 7 bases are shared with TRBD2. CDR3 length: 17 residues. In germline, CDR1 is MGHRA, CDR2 YSYEKL. Losses at the gene ends were 0 bases for V and 1 base for J; bases not matched to a gene: 7. CDR3 amino acids: CASSQEVGGGGTDTQYF. The CDR3 DNA follows: TGCGCCAGCAGCCAAGAAGTTGGGGGAGGGGGCACAGATACGCAGTATTTT.

In its sample, this clonotype is medium-sized. J is TRBJ2-4 and V is TRBV5-1; D is ambiguous. CDR1 SGHRS and CDR2 YFSETQ come from the germline V gene. This CDR3 spans 17 amino acids. Trimming took 0 bases from V and 0 from J, leaving 13 bases between them. The CDR3 loop is CASSLAFEKAAKNIQYF. In nucleotides, the CDR3 is TGCGCCAGCAGCTTGGCTTTTGAGAAGGCAGCCAAAAACATTCAGTACTTC.

In its sample, this clonotype was seen many times. The chain has TRBV5-1 and TRBJ1-1; tentative D call: TRBD1 (5 bases). CDR3 size: 14 residues. The germline CDR1 and CDR2 sequences are SGHRS and YFSETQ. V was pared by 0 bases and J by 0 bases, with 6 bases between. CDR3 protein: CASSLGGVNTEAFF. The DNA for the CDR3 is TGCGCCAGCAGCTTGGGAGGGGTGAACACTGAAGCTTTCTTT.

This clonotype was counted at least ten times. The rearrangement joins TRBV5-1 to TRBJ2-7; D is unclear. The CDR3 is made up of 13 amino acids. Deletions cut 6 bases from V and 1 base from J, with 11 bases between. The germline gives CDR1 SGHRS, CDR2 YFSETQ. The DNA for the CDR3 is TGCGCCAGCAAGGACGCCTCGTCCTACGAGCAGTACTTC. It translates to CASKDASSYEQYF.

This clonotype was picked up many times. The rearrangement links TRBV3-1 to TRBJ2-1; D unresolved. The V gene lost 3 bases and the J gene lost 7 bases, with 7 bases spanning the gap. This CDR3 spans 12 amino acids. Germline CDR1 is LGHDT and CDR2 is YNNKEL (reference sequence). This CDR3 reads CASSHGWNEQFF. CDR3 DNA sequence: TGTGCCAGCAGCCACGGGTGGAATGAGCAGTTCTTC.

About this clonotype: Possible read error: a much larger clone is one base away. This chain joins TRBV9 and TRBJ2-7, with TRBD1 matching over 7 bases. CDR1 SGDLS and CDR2 YYNGEE come from the germline V gene. The CDR3 length is 15 residues. DNA of the CDR3: TGTTCCAGCAGCCCACAATCCTCACAGGGGAGCGAGCAGTACTTC. Translated: CSSSPQSSQGSEQYF.

This clonotype was seen at least ten times. The V and J genes are TRBV20-1 and TRBJ1-3, with D unresolved. Germline CDR1 is DFQATT and CDR2 is SNEGSKA (reference sequence). Trimming pared 3 bases from V and 4 bases from J, leaving 4 bases between. The CDR3 is made up of 11 amino acids. The CDR3 protein is CSASQGNTIYF. CDR3 coding DNA: TGCAGTGCTAGCCAGGGAAACACCATATATTTT.

In this sample, this clonotype turned up many times. This rearrangement joins TRBV7-2 to TRBJ2-1; D not resolved. V gave up 5 bases and J gave up 2 bases, with 16 bases separating them. The CDR3 is made up of 16 amino acids. CDR1 SGHTA and CDR2 FQGNSA come from the germline V gene. Here the CDR3 DNA reads TGTGCCAGCAGCCCCCGGACGGTGCACGCCTACAATGAGCAGTTCTTC. Protein: CASSPRTVHAYNEQFF.

In its sample, this clonotype was seen many times. This CDR3 is CASSPGTGASSDQPQHF. The DNA for the CDR3 is TGTGCCAGCAGCCCCGGGACAGGGGCTAGTTCGGATCAGCCCCAGCATTTT. This chain uses TRBV7-8 with TRBJ1-5; TRBD1 agrees at 10 bases. After removal of 5 bases from V and 5 bases from J, the junction contained 12 bases not matched to a gene. CDR3 length: 17 residues. The germline V gene has CDR1 SGHVS and CDR2 FQNEAQ.

This clonotype was picked up many times. The chain has TRBV7-9 and TRBJ1-5, with D unresolved. The CDR3 contains 13 residues. Germline V CDR1 and CDR2: SEHNR, FQNEAQ (reference sequence). Trimming pared 1 base from V and 6 bases from J, leaving 7 bases between. The CDR3 region is CASSLGAIQPQHF. DNA of the CDR3: TGTGCCAGCAGCTTAGGCGCGATTCAGCCCCAGCATTTT.

This clonotype was seen repeatedly, ten times or more. The chain couples TRBV10-3 to TRBJ2-2, with TRBD2 matching 8 bases. The germline gives CDR1 ENHRY, CDR2 SYGVKD. V dropped 3 bases and J dropped 3; count of bases not matched to a gene: 3. CDR3 length: 15 amino acids. The CDR3 sequence is CAISEGAGDTGELFF. Written as DNA, the CDR3 is TGTGCCATCAGTGAAGGAGCGGGGGACACCGGGGAGCTGTTTTTT.

This clonotype was observed many times. J is TRBJ2-5 and V is TRBV7-6; 7 bases are a match to TRBD2. The germline gives CDR1 SGHVS, CDR2 FNYEAQ. V trimming: 4 bases; J trimming: 6 bases; junction bases outside the gene matches: 5. CDR3 size: 13 residues. The CDR3 bases are TGTGCCAGCAGCTCAAGCGGGGCGAAGACCCAGTACTTC. Protein: CASSSSGAKTQYF.

This clonotype was seen many times. V is TRBV5-1 and J is TRBJ1-2; perhaps TRBD1 as D (5 bases). V was shortened by 1 base and J by 8 bases, with 15 bases between the two germline ends. The CDR3 is 14 amino acids. Germline V CDR1 and CDR2: SGHRS, YFSETQ. The CDR3 bases are TGCGCCAGCAGCTTGTCAGGGTATGGTCAAGGCTACACCTTC. Amino acid sequence: CASSLSGYGQGYTF.

At least ten counts were recorded for this clonotype. This chain links TRBV2 with TRBJ1-1; D is unclear. Looked up from germline, CDR1 is SNHLY and CDR2 is FYNNEI. Trimming stripped 5 bases from V and 3 bases from J, with 7 bases between. This CDR3 has 12 residues. The CDR3 bases are TGTGCCAGCAGTCCGTCGTACACTGAAGCTTTCTTT. Translated, it gives CASSPSYTEAFF.

About this clonotype: A single base separates this from a much larger clone, so it may be a read error. The V call is TRBV2, the J call TRBJ2-2, with D unresolved. Germline V gene lookup returns CDR1 SNHLY and CDR2 FYNNEI. The V gene lost 5 bases and the J gene lost 2 bases, with 3 bases spanning the gap. This CDR3 contains 12 residues. In DNA form, the CDR3 reads TGTGCCAGCAGTTGTAACACCGGGGAGCTGTTTTTT. It specifies CASSCNTGELFF.

Many counts were recorded for this clonotype. The chain has TRBV10-3 and TRBJ1-3, with D unresolved. CDR1 and CDR2 (germline): ENHRY, SYGVKD. This CDR3 comprises 13 residues. Trimming stripped 4 bases from V and 0 bases from J, with 4 bases between. The CDR3 bases are TGTGCCATCAGTGGCAGCTCTGGAAACACCATATATTTT. Its protein is CAISGSSGNTIYF.

This clonotype was found many times. V and J are TRBV10-3 and TRBJ2-2; TRBD2 matches at 11 bases. This CDR3 is 17 amino acids long. In germline, CDR1 is ENHRY, CDR2 SYGVKD. The junction had 15 bases not matched to a gene; V was cut back by 8 bases and J by 7 bases. This chain's CDR3 is CAIGPFTGTSGGGELFF. CDR3 DNA: TGTGCCATCGGTCCTTTCACCGGGACTAGCGGTGGCGGGGAGCTGTTTTTT.

This clonotype was detected many times. The V and J genes are TRBV12-3 or TRBV12-4 and TRBJ2-3; D perhaps matches TRBD1 (5 bases). This CDR3 comprises 13 residues. The ends were cut back, 6 bases at V and 2 bases at J, with 9 bases in the middle. The CDR3 spells CASSSGHTDTQYF. Here the CDR3 DNA reads TGTGCCAGCAGCTCCGGACACACAGATACGCAGTATTTT.

In this sample, this clonotype turned up many times. The rearrangement links TRBV11-2 to TRBJ2-5; the D gene is possibly TRBD2 (5 bases). CDR1 is SGHAT and CDR2 is FQNNGV in the germline V gene. V lost 5 bases and J lost 3, with 16 bases in between. This CDR3 contains 15 residues. CDR3 protein: CASSPGRGWEETQYF. CDR3 DNA: TGTGCCAGCAGCCCCGGGCGAGGGTGGGAAGAGACCCAGTACTTC.

Many counts were recorded for this clonotype. The chain employs TRBV9 and TRBJ2-3; 10 bases line up with TRBD2. Germline V CDR1 and CDR2: SGDLS, YYNGEE. The junction had 10 bases not matched to a gene; V was cut back by 0 bases and J by 9 bases. The CDR3 sequence is 16 residues long. The CDR3 DNA reads TGTGCCAGCAGCGTAGACCCCAGCGGGGGGGCCGGGACGCAGTATTTT. Its protein product is CASSVDPSGGAGTQYF.

This clonotype was seen only a few times. The rearrangement links TRBV7-2 to TRBJ2-3; tentatively, D is TRBD1 or TRBD2 (6 bases each). The CDR3 has 17 residues. Trimming left V 5 bases short and J 1 base short, with 19 bases between. Germline V gene sequence: CDR1 SGHTA, CDR2 FQGNSA. The CDR3 loop is CASSPMRGGPGTDTQYF. The CDR3 DNA reads as TGTGCCAGCAGCCCTATGCGTGGGGGGCCAGGCACAGATACGCAGTATTTT.

This clonotype came up a few times. V is TRBV29-1 and J is TRBJ1-2, with D hard to call. The CDR3 covers 12 residues. The V end lost 6 bases, the J end lost 0 bases, and 8 bases lay between the germline ends. Germline V gene data show CDR1 as SQVTM and CDR2 as ANQGSEA. CDR3 in amino acids: CSVGKANYGYTF. The CDR3, as DNA: TGCAGCGTGGGGAAAGCTAACTATGGCTACACCTTC.

This clonotype was recorded at least ten times. The chain carries TRBV5-1 and TRBJ2-7, with TRBD1 matching over 11 bases. The junction had 5 bases not matched to a gene; V was cut back by 5 bases and J by 4 bases. Germline values: CDR1 SGHRS, CDR2 YFSETQ. The CDR3 is made up of 14 amino acids. CDR3 sequence reads: CASRGQGATYEQYF. DNA of the CDR3: TGCGCCAGCAGAGGACAGGGGGCGACGTACGAGCAGTACTTC. Using reference TRBV5-1 and TRBJ2-7 for the parts outside the CDR3, the full variable domain is KAGVTQTPRYLIKTRGQQVTLSCSPISGHRSVSWYQQTPGQGLQFLFEYFSETQRNKGNFPGRFSGRQFSNSRSEMNVSTLELGDSALYLCASRGQGATYEQYFGPGTRLTVT.

The table lists this clonotype with many counts. The V call is TRBV29-1, the J call TRBJ2-5, with TRBD2 matching over 9 bases. The length of the CDR3 is 14 residues. The V gene end was trimmed by 4 bases and the J gene end by 5 bases; junction bases not matched to a gene: 8. Germline V CDR1 and CDR2: SQVTM, ANQGSEA. The CDR3 region has the DNA TGCAGCGTTGCCGGCGGGGGGGCCCCGGAGACCCAGTACTTC. Translated: CSVAGGGAPETQYF.